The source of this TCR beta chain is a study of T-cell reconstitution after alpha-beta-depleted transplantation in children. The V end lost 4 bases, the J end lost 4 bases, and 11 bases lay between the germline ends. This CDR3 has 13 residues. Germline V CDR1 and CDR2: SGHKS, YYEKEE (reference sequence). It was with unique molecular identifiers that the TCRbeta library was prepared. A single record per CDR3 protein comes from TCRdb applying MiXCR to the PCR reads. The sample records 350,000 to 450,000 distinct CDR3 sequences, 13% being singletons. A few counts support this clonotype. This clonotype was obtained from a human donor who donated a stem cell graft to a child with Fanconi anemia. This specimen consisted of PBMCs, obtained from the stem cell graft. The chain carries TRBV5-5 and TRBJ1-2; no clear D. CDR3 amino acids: CASSRSGIYGYTF. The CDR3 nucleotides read TGTGCCAGCAGCCGATCGGGAATCTATGGCTACACCTTC. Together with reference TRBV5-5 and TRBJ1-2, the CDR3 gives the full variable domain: DAGVTQSPTHLIKTRGQQVTLRCSPISGHKSVSWYQQVLGQGPQFIFQYYEKEERGRGNFPDRFSARQFPNYSSELNVNALLLGDSALYLCASSRSGIYGYTFGSGTRLTVV.